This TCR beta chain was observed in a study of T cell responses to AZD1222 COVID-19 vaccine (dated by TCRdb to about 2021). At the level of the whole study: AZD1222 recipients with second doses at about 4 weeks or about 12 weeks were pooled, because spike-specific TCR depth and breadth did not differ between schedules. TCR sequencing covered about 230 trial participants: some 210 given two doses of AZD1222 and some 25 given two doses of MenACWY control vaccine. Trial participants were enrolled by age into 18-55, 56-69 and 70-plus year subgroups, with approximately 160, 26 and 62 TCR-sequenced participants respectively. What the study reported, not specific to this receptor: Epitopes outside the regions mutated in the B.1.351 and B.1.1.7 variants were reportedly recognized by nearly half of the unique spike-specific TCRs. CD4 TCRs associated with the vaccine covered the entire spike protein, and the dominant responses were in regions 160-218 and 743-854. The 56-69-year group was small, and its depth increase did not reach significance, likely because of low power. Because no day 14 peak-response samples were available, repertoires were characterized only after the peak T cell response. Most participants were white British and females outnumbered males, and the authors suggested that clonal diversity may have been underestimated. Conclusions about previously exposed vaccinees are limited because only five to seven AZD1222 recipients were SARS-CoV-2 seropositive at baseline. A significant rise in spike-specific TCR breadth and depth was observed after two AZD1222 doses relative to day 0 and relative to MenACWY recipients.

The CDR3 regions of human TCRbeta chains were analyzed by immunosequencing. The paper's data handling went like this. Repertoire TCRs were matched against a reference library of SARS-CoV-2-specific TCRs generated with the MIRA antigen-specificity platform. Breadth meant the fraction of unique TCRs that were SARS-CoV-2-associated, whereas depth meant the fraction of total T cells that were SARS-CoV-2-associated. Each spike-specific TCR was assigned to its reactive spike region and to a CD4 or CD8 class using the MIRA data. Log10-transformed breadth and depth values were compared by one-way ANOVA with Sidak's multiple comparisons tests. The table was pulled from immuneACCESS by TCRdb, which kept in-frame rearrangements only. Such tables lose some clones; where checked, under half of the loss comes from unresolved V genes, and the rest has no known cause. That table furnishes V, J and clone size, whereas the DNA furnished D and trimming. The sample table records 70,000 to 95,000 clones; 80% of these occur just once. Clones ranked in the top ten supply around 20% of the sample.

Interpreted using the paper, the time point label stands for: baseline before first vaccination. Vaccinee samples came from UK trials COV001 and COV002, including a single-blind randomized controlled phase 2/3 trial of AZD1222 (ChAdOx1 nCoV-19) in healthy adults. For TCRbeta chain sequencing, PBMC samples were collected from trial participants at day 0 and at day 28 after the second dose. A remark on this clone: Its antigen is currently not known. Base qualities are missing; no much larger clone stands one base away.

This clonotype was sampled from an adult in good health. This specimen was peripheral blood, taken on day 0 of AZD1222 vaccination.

The CDR3 sequence is CATSEGTGVSTDTQYF. The sequenced DNA: TGTGCCACCAGTGAGGGGACAGGGGTGAGCACAGATACGCAGTATTTT. This sequence uses TRBV24-1 and TRBJ2-3; 10 central bases correspond to TRBD1. Inclusive of the bounding cysteine and phenylalanine, the CDR3 is 16 residues long. The CDR3 DNA has 48 bases and is translated from base 1. V has 4 bases trimmed and J has 0 bases trimmed; junction bases matching no gene number 3. The germline V gene provides CDR1 KGHDR and CDR2 SFDVKD.